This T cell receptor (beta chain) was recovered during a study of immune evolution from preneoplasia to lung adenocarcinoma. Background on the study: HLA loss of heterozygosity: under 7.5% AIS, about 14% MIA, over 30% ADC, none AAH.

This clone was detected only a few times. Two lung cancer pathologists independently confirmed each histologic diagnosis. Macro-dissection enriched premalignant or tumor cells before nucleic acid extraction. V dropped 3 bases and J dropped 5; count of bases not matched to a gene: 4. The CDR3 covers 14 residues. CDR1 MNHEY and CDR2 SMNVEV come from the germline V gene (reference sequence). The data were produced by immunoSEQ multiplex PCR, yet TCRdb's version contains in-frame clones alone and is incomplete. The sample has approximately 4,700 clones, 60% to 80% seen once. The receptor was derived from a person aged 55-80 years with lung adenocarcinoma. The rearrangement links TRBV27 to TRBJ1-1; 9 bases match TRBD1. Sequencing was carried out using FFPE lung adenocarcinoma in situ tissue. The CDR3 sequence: CASSLGQGVTEAFF. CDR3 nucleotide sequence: TGTGCCAGCAGTTTGGGACAGGGAGTAACTGAAGCTTTCTTT.